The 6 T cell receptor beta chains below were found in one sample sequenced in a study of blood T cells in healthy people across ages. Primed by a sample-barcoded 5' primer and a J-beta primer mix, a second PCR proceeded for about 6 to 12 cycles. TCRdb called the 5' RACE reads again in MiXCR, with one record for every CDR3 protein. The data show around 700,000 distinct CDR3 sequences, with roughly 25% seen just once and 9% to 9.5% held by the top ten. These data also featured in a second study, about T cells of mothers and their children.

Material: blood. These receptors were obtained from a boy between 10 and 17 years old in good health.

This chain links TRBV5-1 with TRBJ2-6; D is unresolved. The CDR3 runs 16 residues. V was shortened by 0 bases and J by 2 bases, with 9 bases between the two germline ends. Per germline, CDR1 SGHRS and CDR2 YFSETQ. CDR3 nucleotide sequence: TGCGCCAGCAGCTTGGTTTCGGCAGCTGGGGCCAACGTCCTGACTTTC. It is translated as CASSLVSAAGANVLTF.

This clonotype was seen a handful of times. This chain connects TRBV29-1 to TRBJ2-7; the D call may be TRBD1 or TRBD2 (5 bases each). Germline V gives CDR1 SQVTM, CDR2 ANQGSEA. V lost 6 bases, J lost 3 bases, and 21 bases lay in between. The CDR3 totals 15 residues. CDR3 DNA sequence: TGCAGCGTCCCTAACGTAGGGACCGACCTCTACGAGCAGTACTTC. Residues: CSVPNVGTDLYEQYF.

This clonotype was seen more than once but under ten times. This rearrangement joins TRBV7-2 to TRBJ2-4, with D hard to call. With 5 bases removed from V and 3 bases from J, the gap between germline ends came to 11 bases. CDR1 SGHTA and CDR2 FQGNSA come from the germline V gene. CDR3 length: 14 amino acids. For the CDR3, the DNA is TGTGCCAGCAGCCCGAAACGAGACAAAAACATTCAGTACTTC. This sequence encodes CASSPKRDKNIQYF.

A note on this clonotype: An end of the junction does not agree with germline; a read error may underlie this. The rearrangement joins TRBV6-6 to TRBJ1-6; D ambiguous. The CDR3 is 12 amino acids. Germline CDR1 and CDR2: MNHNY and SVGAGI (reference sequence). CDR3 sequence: CTSMAPSSPLHF. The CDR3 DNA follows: TGTACCAGCATGGCGCCAAGTTCACCCCTCCACTTT.

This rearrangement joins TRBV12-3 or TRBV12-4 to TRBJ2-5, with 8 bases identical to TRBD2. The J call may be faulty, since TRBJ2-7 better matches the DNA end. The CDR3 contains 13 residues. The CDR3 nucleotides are TGTGCCAGCAGTTTACGGGAGGGCTACGAGCAGTACTTC. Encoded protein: CASSLREGYEQYF.

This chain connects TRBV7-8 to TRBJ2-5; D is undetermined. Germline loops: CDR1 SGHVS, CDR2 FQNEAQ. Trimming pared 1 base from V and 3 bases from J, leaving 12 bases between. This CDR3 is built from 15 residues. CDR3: CASSLGLPREETQYF. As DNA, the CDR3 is TGTGCCAGCAGCTTAGGACTTCCTCGGGAAGAGACCCAGTACTTC.